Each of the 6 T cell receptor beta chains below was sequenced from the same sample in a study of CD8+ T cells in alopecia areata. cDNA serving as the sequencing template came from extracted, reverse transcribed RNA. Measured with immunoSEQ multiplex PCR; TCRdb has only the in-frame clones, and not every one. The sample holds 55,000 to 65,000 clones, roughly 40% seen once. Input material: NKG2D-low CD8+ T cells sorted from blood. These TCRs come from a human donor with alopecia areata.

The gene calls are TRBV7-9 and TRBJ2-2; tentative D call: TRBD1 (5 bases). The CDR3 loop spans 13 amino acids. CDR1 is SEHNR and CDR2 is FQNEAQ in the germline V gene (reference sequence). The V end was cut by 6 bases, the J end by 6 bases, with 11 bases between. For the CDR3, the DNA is TGTGCCAGCAGTCCAGGGTTCTCCGGGGAGCTGTTTTTT. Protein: CASSPGFSGELFF.

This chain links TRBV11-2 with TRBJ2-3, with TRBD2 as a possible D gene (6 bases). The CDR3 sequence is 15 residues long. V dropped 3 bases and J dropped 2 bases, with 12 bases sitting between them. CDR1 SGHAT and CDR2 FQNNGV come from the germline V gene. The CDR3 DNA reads TGTGCCAGCAGCTTTTCGGCGGGAACCACAGATACGCAGTATTTT. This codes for CASSFSAGTTDTQYF.

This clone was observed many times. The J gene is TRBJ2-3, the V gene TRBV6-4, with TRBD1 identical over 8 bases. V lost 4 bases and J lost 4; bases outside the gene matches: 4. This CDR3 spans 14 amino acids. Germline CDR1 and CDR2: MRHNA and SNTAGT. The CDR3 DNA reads TGTGCCAGCAGTGGGCAGGGGGCGGCAGATACGCAGTATTTT. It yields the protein CASSGQGAADTQYF.

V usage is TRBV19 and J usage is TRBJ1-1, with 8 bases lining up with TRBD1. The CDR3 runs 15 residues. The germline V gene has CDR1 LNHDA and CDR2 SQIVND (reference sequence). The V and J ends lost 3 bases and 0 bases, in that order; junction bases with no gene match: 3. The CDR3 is CASSIQGAVNTEAFF. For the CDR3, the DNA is TGTGCCAGTAGTATCCAGGGGGCGGTGAACACTGAAGCTTTCTTT. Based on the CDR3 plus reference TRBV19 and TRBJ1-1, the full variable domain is DGGITQSPKYLFRKEGQNVTLSCEQNLNHDAMYWYRQDPGQGLRLIYYSQIVNDFQKGDIAEGYSVSREKKESFPLTVTSAQKNPTAFYLCASSIQGAVNTEAFFGQGTRLTVV.

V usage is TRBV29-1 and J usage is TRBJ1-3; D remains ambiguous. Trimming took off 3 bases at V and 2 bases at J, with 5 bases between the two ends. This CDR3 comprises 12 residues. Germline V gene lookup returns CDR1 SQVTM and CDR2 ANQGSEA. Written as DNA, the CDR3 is TGCAGCGTTGAGGCCCCTGGAAACACCATATATTTT. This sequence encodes CSVEAPGNTIYF. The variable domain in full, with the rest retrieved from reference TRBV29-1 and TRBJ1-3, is SAVISQKPSRDICQRGTSLTIQCQVDSQVTMMFWYRQQPGQSLTLIATANQGSEATYESGFVIDKFPISRPNLTFSTLTVSNMSPEDSSIYLCSVEAPGNTIYFGEGSWLTVV.

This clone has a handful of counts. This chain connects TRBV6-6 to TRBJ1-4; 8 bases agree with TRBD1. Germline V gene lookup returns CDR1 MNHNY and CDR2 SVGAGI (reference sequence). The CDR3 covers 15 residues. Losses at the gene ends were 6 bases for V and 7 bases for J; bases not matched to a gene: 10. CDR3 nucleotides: TGTGCCAGCAGAGACGGACAGGGCGAACGTGAAAAACTGTTTTTT. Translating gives CASRDGQGEREKLFF.